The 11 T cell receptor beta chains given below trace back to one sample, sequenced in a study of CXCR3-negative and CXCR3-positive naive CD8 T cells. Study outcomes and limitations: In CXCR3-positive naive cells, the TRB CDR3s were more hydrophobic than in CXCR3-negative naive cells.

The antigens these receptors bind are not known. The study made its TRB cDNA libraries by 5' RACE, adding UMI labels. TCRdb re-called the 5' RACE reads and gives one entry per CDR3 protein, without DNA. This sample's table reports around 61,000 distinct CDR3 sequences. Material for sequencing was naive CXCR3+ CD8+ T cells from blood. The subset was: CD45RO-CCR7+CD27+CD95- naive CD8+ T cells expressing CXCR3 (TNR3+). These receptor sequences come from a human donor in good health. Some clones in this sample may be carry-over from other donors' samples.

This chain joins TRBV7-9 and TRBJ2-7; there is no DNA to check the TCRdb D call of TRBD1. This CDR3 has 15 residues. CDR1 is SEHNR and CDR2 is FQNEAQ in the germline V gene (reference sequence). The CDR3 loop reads CASSLVGQLSYEQYF.

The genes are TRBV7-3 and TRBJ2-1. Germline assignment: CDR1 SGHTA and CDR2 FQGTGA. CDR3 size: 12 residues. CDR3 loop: CASSISTDPQFF.

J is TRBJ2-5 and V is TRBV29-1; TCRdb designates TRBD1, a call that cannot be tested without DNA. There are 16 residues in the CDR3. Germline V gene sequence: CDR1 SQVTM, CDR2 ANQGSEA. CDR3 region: CSVEVWTGSMRETQYF.

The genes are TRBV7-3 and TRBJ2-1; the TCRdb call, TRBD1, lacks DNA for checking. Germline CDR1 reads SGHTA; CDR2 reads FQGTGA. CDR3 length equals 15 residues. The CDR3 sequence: CASSLAGGLENEQFF.

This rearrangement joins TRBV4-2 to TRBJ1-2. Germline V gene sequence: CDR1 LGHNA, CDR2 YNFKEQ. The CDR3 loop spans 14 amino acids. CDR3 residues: CASSQGEGGYGYTF.

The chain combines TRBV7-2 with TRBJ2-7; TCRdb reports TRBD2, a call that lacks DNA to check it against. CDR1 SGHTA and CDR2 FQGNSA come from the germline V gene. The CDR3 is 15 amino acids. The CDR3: CASSPSGSDYYEQYF.

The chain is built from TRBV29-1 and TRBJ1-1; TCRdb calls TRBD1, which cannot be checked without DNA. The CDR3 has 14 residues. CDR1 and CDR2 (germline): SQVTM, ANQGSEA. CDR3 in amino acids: CSVDDRGRNTEAFF. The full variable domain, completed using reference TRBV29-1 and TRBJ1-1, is SAVISQKPSRDICQRGTSLTIQCQVDSQVTMMFWYRQQPGQSLTLIATANQGSEATYESGFVIDKFPISRPNLTFSTLTVSNMSPEDSSIYLCSVDDRGRNTEAFFGQGTRLTVV.

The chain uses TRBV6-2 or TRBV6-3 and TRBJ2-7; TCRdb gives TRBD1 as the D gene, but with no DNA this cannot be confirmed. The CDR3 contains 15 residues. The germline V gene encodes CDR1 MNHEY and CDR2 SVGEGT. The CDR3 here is CASSHPRGGRVEQYF.

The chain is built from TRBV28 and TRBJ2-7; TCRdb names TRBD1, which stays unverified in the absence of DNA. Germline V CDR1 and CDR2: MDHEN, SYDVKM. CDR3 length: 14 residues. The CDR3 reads CASSSETGAYEQYF.

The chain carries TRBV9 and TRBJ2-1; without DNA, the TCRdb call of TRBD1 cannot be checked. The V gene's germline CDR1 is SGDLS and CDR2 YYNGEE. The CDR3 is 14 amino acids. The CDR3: CASSVQRGQNEQFF. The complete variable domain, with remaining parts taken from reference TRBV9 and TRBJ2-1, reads DSGVTQTPKHLITATGQRVTLRCSPRSGDLSVYWYQQSLDQGLQFLIQYYNGEERAKGNILERFSAQQFPDLHSELNLSSLELGDSALYFCASSVQRGQNEQFFGPGTRLTVL.

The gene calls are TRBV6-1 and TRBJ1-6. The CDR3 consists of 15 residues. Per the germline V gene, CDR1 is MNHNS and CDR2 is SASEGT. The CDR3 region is CASSEGFSNNSPLHF.